The rows below give T cell receptor beta chains drawn from one sample of a study of cytomegalovirus exposure and HLA in healthy donors. TCRdb's table, derived via immunoSEQ multiplex PCR, lists solely in-frame clones and lacks some. The table includes 100,000 to 150,000 clones, 82% detected once. The specimen was PBMCs. These receptors originate from a boy younger than 10 in good health and CMV-seronegative. CDR3s include the opening cysteine and the closing phenylalanine or tryptophan. The D gene is left open where the match is weak. Not all rows give a size; the values are once, few, many and, for expanded clones, a class.

TRBV19	-	TRBD1	TRBJ2-1	TGTGCCAGTACCCAGGGGGTAGGATGGGGCAATGAGCAGTTCTTC	CASTQGVGWGNEQFF
TRBV18	-	TRBD1	TRBJ1-3	TGTGCCAGCTCACCCGAGGGGGCGTCTGGAAACACCATATATTTT	CASSPEGASGNTIYF
TRBV5-4	-	TRBD1	TRBJ1-2	TGTGCCAGCAGCTCCGTCCCGGGACAGGGGTCGGGTAGCTACACCTTC	CASSSVPGQGSGSYTF
TRBV6-1	few	-	TRBJ1-5	TGTGCCAGCACACCGGGTCTTGGAAGGGGTCAGCCCCAGCATTTT	CASTPGLGRGQPQHF
TRBV5-6	few	-	TRBJ1-4	TGTGCCAGCAGCTTGTTGGATATCGGAGATGAAAAACTGTTTTTT	CASSLLDIGDEKLFF
TRBV7-8	-	-	TRBJ2-3	TGTGCCAGCAGCTTACAAGTTCGGGGAGATACGCAGTATTTT	CASSLQVRGDTQYF
TRBV30	once	TRBD2	TRBJ2-2	TGTGCCTGGGAAGGCAGGGCGGGGGCCGGGGAGCTGTTTTTT	CAWEGRAGAGELFF
TRBV27	-	-	TRBJ2-5	TGTGCCAGCAGATTCGCCTTTACACAAGAGACCCAGTACTTC	CASRFAFTQETQYF
TRBV5-4	-	-	TRBJ2-7	TGTGCCAGCAGCTTCAAGCTTCCAGCGGCCCCTAGTAAGCAGTACTTC	CASSFKLPAAPSKQYF
TRBV12-5	-	TRBD1	TRBJ1-2	TGTGCTAGTGGTTTGGGACAGGGGGCGTCCTACTATGGCTACACCTTC	CASGLGQGASYYGYTF
TRBV7-9	once	TRBD1	TRBJ2-7	TGTGCCAGCAGCTTAGCGGCAGACAGGGGAACTTACGAGCAGTACTTC	CASSLAADRGTYEQYF
TRBV7-9	once	TRBD2	TRBJ2-1	TGTTCCAGCAGCTTATTCGGACTAGGCCGAATCACCTACAATGAGCAGTTCTTC	CSSSLFGLGRITYNEQFF
TRBV28	-	TRBD2	TRBJ2-2	TGTGCCAGCAGTTTAGCTAGCGGGGGACACACCGGGGAGCTGTTTTTT	CASSLASGGHTGELFF
TRBV18	once	-	TRBJ1-1	TGTGCCAGCTCACCCTGGCAGGAGAACACTGAAGCTTTCTTT	CASSPWQENTEAFF
TRBV6-1	-	-	TRBJ1-1	TGTGCCAGCAATCGGGTTATGAACACTGAAGCTTTCTTT	CASNRVMNTEAFF
TRBV7-9	-	-	TRBJ2-5	TGTGCCAGCACCCCCAGGGTTTCCCAAGAGACCCAGTACTTC	CASTPRVSQETQYF
TRBV7-9	-	-	TRBJ1-2	TGTTCCAGCAGCTTAGAACTCTCAGGTGTCTATGGCTACACCTTC	CSSSLELSGVYGYTF
TRBV4-3	-	-	TRBJ2-3	TGCGCCAGCAGCCAAGGTCTCACAGATACGCAGTATTTT	CASSQGLTDTQYF
TRBV7-6	-	TRBD2	TRBJ2-1	TGTGCCAGCAGCTCCGGACTAGCGGGGGCCCCTAGGGAGCAGTTCTTC	CASSSGLAGAPREQFF
TRBV18	-	TRBD1	TRBJ1-1	TGTGCCAGCTCACCAACCGGGACAGGGGTCCAGAACACTGAAGCTTTCTTT	CASSPTGTGVQNTEAFF
TRBV6-6	few	TRBD1	TRBJ1-5	TGTGCCAGCAGTTCCGACAGGGTGTATCAGCCCCAGCATTTT	CASSSDRVYQPQHF
TRBV19	-	TRBD1	TRBJ1-4	TGTGCCAGTGGCGGGACAGAGAGCGGAAAACTGTTTTTT	CASGGTESGKLFF
TRBV5-6	-	-	TRBJ1-1	TGTGCCAGCAGCTTGGTGACAGGTGAGATGAACACTGAAGCTTTCTTT	CASSLVTGEMNTEAFF
TRBV9	-	-	TRBJ2-3	TGTGCCAGCAGCGTAGCGGGAGTAACAGATACGCAGTATTTT	CASSVAGVTDTQYF
TRBV6-5	few	-	TRBJ2-3	TGTGCCAGCAGTTACGGACTACCCTCGGATACGCAGTATTTT	CASSYGLPSDTQYF
TRBV5-1	-	-	TRBJ1-6	TGCGCCAGCAGCTTGGCCACCAAGAGAAATTCACCCCTCCACTTT	CASSLATKRNSPLHF
TRBV6-5	-	TRBD2	TRBJ2-7	TGTGCCAGCAGTTACCGGGGGGGTATTAACGAGCAGTACTTC	CASSYRGGINEQYF
TRBV6-5	-	-	TRBJ2-2	TGTGCCAGCAGGATTGACAGAAGAATCACCGGGGAGCTGTTTTTT	CASRIDRRITGELFF
TRBV19	-	-	TRBJ2-1	TGTGCCAGTAGTATACTAAGCGGACGTTGGACAGACGAGCAGTTCTTC	CASSILSGRWTDEQFF
TRBV30	-	TRBD1	TRBJ1-1	TGTGCCTGGGGACAGGGCCGCACTGAAGCTTTCTTT	CAWGQGRTEAFF
TRBV10-1	-	-	TRBJ2-7	TGCGCCTTAAAGGTTCAGGGGGGCTCCGAGCAGTACTTC	CALKVQGGSEQYF
TRBV7-9	-	-	TRBJ1-1	TGTGCCAGCAGCTTAAACGGGGGAAGGAACACTGAAGCTTTCTTT	CASSLNGGRNTEAFF
TRBV19	-	TRBD1	TRBJ1-5	TGTGCCAGTACCTACAGGGGAAGCAATCAGCCCCAGCATTTT	CASTYRGSNQPQHF
TRBV7-8	-	-	TRBJ1-5	TGTGCCAGCAGCTTAGGGCAGTCTAGCAATCAGCCCCAGCATTTT	CASSLGQSSNQPQHF
TRBV6-7	-	-	TRBJ2-2	TGTGCCAGCAGTTACTACCCACAGCTGAACACCGGGGAGCTGTTTTTT	CASSYYPQLNTGELFF
TRBV7-3	-	-	TRBJ1-2	TGTGCCAGCAGCCTCGCGGGAGCGAACTATGGCTACACCTTC	CASSLAGANYGYTF
TRBV6-5	-	TRBD1	TRBJ1-5	TGTGCCAGCAGTTCCGACAGGGCGAGTCAGCCCCAGCATTTT	CASSSDRASQPQHF
TRBV10-1	-	TRBD2	TRBJ2-3	TGCGCCAGCAGTGAGTCTCCAGCGGGGATAACAGATACGCAGTATTTT	CASSESPAGITDTQYF
TRBV6-5	-	-	TRBJ1-2	TGTGCCAGCAGTTACGGGTCGAGGAATGGCTACACCTTC	CASSYGSRNGYTF
TRBV6-5	-	TRBD1	TRBJ2-7	TGTGCCAGCAATTTCAACGGGACAGCCATGTACGAGCAGTACTTC	CASNFNGTAMYEQYF
TRBV7-9	-	-	TRBJ2-1	TGTGCCAGTTTGGGGCAGGGGTACAATGAGCAGTTCTTC	CASLGQGYNEQFF
TRBV5-1	few	TRBD1	TRBJ2-6	TGCGCCAGCAGCCCCCGGACAGGGGGGGCATTTGGGGCCAACGTCCTGACTTTC	CASSPRTGGAFGANVLTF
TRBV4-3	-	TRBD2	TRBJ2-1	TGCGCCAGCAGCCAAGATCTGGCTAGCGGCTACAATGAGCAGTTCTTC	CASSQDLASGYNEQFF
TRBV9	once	-	TRBJ2-2	TGTGCCAGCACCTCCGCCCCAGGGGACACCGGGGAGCTGTTTTTT	CASTSAPGDTGELFF
TRBV2	once	-	TRBJ1-4	TGTGCCAGCAGTGGGGCAGATGAAAAACTGTTTTTT	CASSGADEKLFF
TRBV9	-	-	TRBJ2-1	TGTGCCAGCAGCGTTGATTCAGGGGACAATGAGCAGTTCTTC	CASSVDSGDNEQFF
TRBV9	-	TRBD1	TRBJ1-2	TGTGCCAGCAGCCCCGGACAGGGAAGAGGCTACACCTTC	CASSPGQGRGYTF
TRBV19	-	TRBD1	TRBJ1-1	TGTGCCAGTAGTCTCATGGACAGGATGTCCACTGAAGCTTTCTTT	CASSLMDRMSTEAFF
TRBV6-6	-	TRBD2	TRBJ2-4	TGTGCCAGCAGTTACTCGAAACTAGCGGGAAACATTCAGTACTTC	CASSYSKLAGNIQYF
TRBV18	-	-	TRBJ2-5	TGTGCCAGCTCACTACGGGGGGCCGGGTACGGTGTTGAGACCCAGTACTTC	CASSLRGAGYGVETQYF
TRBV2	once	TRBD1	TRBJ1-2	TGTGCCAGCAGTCCTCGGGGGACAGGGCTCTATGGCTACACCTTC	CASSPRGTGLYGYTF
TRBV27	-	-	TRBJ1-5	TGTGCCAGCAGTTTAGGGACAATAGGGTGGCCCCAGCATTTT	CASSLGTIGWPQHF
TRBV4-3	-	TRBD1	TRBJ2-2	TGCGCCAGCAGACACATTACCGGGACAGGGGGCTTCCTCTTTTGGGGGGAGCTGTTTTTT	CASRHITGTGGFLFWGELFF
TRBV2	-	TRBD1	TRBJ2-4	TGTGCCAGCAGTCAAAACCGGGACAGGGAGAAATCCAAAAACATTCAGTACTTC	CASSQNRDREKSKNIQYF
TRBV4-3	-	-	TRBJ2-6	TGCGCCAGCAGCCAGGGGGCGGAGGGGGCCAACGTCCTGACTTTC	CASSQGAEGANVLTF
TRBV30	-	TRBD2	TRBJ2-3	TGTGCCTGGAGCGGACTAGCGGGAGTCTCAGATACGCAGTATTTT	CAWSGLAGVSDTQYF